This entry features one T cell receptor (beta chain) sequence. No antigen is known for it. The data were produced by immunoSEQ multiplex PCR, yet TCRdb's version contains in-frame clones alone and is incomplete. The repertoire holds roughly 120,000 clones, 92% seen once, with more than 7% in the top ten. The data stem from a study of T cell responses to AZD1222 COVID-19 vaccine. Trimming took 6 bases from V and 3 from J, leaving 14 bases between them. CDR3 length: 14 amino acids. Germline V gives CDR1 SGHAT, CDR2 FQDESV (reference sequence). Study outcomes and limitations: At study baseline, merely a handful of AZD1222 recipients were seropositive. As reported, nearly half of all spike-specific TCRs target variant regions that are unmutated.

This receptor was taken from an adult who received the AZD1222 COVID-19 vaccine. This chain joins TRBV11-1 and TRBJ2-5, with D unresolved. The sample consisted of peripheral blood, taken 28 days after the second AZD1222 dose. CDR3 nucleotides: TGTGCCAGCAGTTTCGGGTTCTCCAAAGAGACCCAGTACTTC. Translated, it gives CASSFGFSKETQYF.